The source of this TCR beta chain is a study of CD8+CD57+ T cells in acquired aplastic anemia (dated by TCRdb to the late 2010s). With respect to the entire study: On average, sorted CD4+ and CD8+ cells yielded around 3.4 ug of extracted DNA, with a range of roughly 0.18 to 30 ug. CD8+CD57+ expansion was defined as a frequency above the mean frequency observed in healthy subjects. Findings and caveats that apply to the study as a whole: Between patients and healthy controls, no significant difference in CD8+ Simpson's diversity was found (P=0.060). Roughly 30 CD8+ CDR3 sequences were found to be shared between patients and controls, but these sequences appeared to be highly expressed in patients and within the immunodominant clones of the patients.

About this clonotype itself: Its antigen is not yet known. No base-level quality is on record; no much larger clone is a single base apart.

The CDR3, cysteine through valine, is 17 amino acids long. Only CDR3 DNA remains: 51 bases, in frame from the first base. The germline V and J ends show losses of 3 bases and 3 bases respectively, and no gene match explains 11 bases of the junction. The CDR1 and CDR2 encoded by the germline V gene (reference sequence) are LNHNV and YYDKDF. Genomic DNA was used as template for profiling of TCR beta VDJ combinations and CDR3 sequences. An Illumina HiSeq 2000 was used for TCR repertoire sequencing. In the paper's pipeline: TRBV/TRBJ rearrangement plots, CDR3 size and DJ length profiles, and Simpson's diversity index were used to evaluate the repertoires. Whichever DNA sequence was most abundant in the deep sequencing data was defined as the immunodominant clone. CDR3 amino acid sequences were screened for sharing across subjects and were compared with published repertoires and the VDJdb database. TCRdb reworked the public reads: Q25 trimming with fastp, MiXCR clone assembly, productive beta chains retained. Merged by CDR3 protein, the rows form single entries marked with the most common genes and DNA. It is TCRdb's table, rather than the study itself, that gives the V and J calls and clone size. Recorded for this sample are around 120,000 distinct CDR3 sequences; approximately 40% of them occurred a single time. Of the sample, 2.6% is held by the ten largest clones.

The patients picked for sequencing were ones in whom flow cytometry had shown an expansion of CD8+CD57+ cells. All patients had severe acquired aplastic anemia diagnosed by International Study of Aplastic Anemia and Agranulocytosis and Camitta criteria. No therapy had been received by the patients at the time of blood sampling. The study deep-sequenced TCR repertoires of sorted CD4+ and CD8+ blood T cells from severe aplastic anemia patients and healthy subjects. Patients were enrolled in the USA under clinicaltrials.gov protocols 00001620, 01623167, 00001397, 00071045, 00081523 and 00961064. Ficoll-Paque density gradient centrifugation was used to isolate peripheral blood mononuclear cells. Before DNA extraction, CD4+ and CD8+ T cells were sorted with FACS or magnetic beads.

The receptor was derived from a human donor with aplastic anemia. This chain joins TRBV15 to TRBJ2-7; TRBD2 fits 10 bases in the junction. The specimen sequenced was sorted CD4+, CD8+, or CD8+CD57+ T cells (not recorded which) from PBMCs. This receptor has the CDR3 CATSSPGLAELYYEQYV. The sequenced DNA is TGTGCCACCAGCAGCCCCGGACTAGCGGAGCTTTACTACGAGCAGTACGTC.